Here is one T cell receptor (beta chain) with its context. Its matching antigen is unknown. These data are taken from a study of PD-1 blockade in classical Hodgkin lymphoma. Whole-study findings and limits: Why repertoires differed is undefined; disease activity or prior therapy possibly contributed.

Sequencing was performed with immunoSEQ multiplex PCR; in TCRdb, only in-frame clones are kept and a portion is missing. The sample lists about 50,000 clones, just under 75% occurring once. Looked up from germline, CDR1 is GTSNPN and CDR2 is SVGIG (reference sequence). This CDR3 spans 14 amino acids. V lost 3 bases, J lost 5 bases, and 5 bases stayed unmatched. All the patients suffered relapse after autologous stem cell transplantation, and brentuximab vedotin exposure differed. This rearrangement joins TRBV30 to TRBJ2-1; 9 positions agree with TRBD2. The sequence was obtained from a human donor with classical Hodgkin lymphoma. The input for sequencing was peripheral blood mononuclear cells (PBMCs), taken before the second cycle of nivolumab. The DNA for the CDR3 is TGTGCCTGGAGCTTGGGACTAGCAAACAATGAGCAGTTCTTC. Its protein product is CAWSLGLANNEQFF.